This TCR beta chain stems from a study of T cell responses to AZD1222 COVID-19 vaccine. Sequencing used immunoSEQ multiplex PCR; TCRdb keeps in-frame clones, though not all of them. The table shows 150,000 to 160,000 clones, with about 85% occurring only once. Study outcomes and limitations: Donors were chiefly white British, with a greater number of females, and clonal diversity was perhaps underestimated. Baseline serostatus was positive in only a handful of AZD1222 recipients. The repertoires were collected only after the peak T cell response.

Note on this clone: The antigen remains unidentified.

V lost 5 bases, J lost 6 bases, and 7 bases stayed unmatched. The CDR3 loop spans 15 amino acids. The germline V gene has CDR1 MNHEY and CDR2 SVGAGI. The material was peripheral blood, obtained on day 0 of AZD1222 vaccination. This receptor was taken from an adult in good health. The chain couples TRBV6-5 to TRBJ2-2; the match to TRBD2 covers 9 bases. Here the CDR3 reads CASSPLSSGAGELFF. CDR3 coding DNA: TGTGCCAGCAGTCCCCTCTCTAGCGGGGCCGGGGAGCTGTTTTTT.